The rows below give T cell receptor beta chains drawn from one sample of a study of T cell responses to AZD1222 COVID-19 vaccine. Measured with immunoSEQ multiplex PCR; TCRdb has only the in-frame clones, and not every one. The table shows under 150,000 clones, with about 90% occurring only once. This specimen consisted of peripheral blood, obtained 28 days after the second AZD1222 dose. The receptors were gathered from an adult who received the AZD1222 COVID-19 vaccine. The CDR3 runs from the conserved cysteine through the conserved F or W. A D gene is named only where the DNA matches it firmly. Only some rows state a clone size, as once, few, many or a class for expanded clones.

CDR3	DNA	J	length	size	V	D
CASSYSPGQGNEQYF	TGTGCCAGCAGTTACTCCCCCGGACAGGGCAACGAGCAGTACTTC	TRBJ2-7	15	-	TRBV6-2/TRBV6-3	TRBD1
CAKRVKRGPPNTGELFF	TGTGCCAAGCGAGTAAAAAGGGGGCCTCCTAACACCGGGGAGCTGTTTTTT	TRBJ2-2	17	-	TRBV21-1	-
CASRGGYSGSSYEQYF	TGTGCCAGCAGGGGAGGGTATAGCGGGAGCTCCTACGAGCAGTACTTC	TRBJ2-7	16	-	TRBV2	TRBD2
CATSRDGEGYGYTF	TGTGCCACCAGCAGAGATGGGGAAGGCTATGGCTACACCTTC	TRBJ1-2	14	-	TRBV15	-
CASSPRAFAEAFF	TGTGCCAGCAGCCCCAGGGCTTTCGCTGAAGCTTTCTTT	TRBJ1-1	13	once	TRBV3-1/TRBV3-2	-
CASKTTGDNSPLHF	TGTGCCAGCAAAACGACAGGAGATAATTCACCCCTCCACTTT	TRBJ1-6	14	-	TRBV2	-
CATSDQGQGADTGELFF	TGTGCCACCAGTGATCAGGGACAGGGGGCCGATACCGGGGAGCTGTTTTTT	TRBJ2-2	17	-	TRBV24-1	TRBD1
CASSDRTGGQPQHF	TGTGCCAGCAGTGACAGGACAGGAGGTCAGCCCCAGCATTTT	TRBJ1-5	14	-	TRBV2	TRBD1
CASSPRFRETQYF	TGTGCCAGCAGCCCCCGGTTCCGGGAGACCCAGTACTTC	TRBJ2-5	13	-	TRBV9	-
CASSPGKNEKLFF	TGTGCCAGCAGTCCGGGGAAGAATGAAAAACTGTTTTTT	TRBJ1-4	13	-	TRBV12-3/TRBV12-4	-
CASSLQRPGQGYASPLHF	TGTGCCAGTAGTCTCCAACGTCCGGGACAGGGTTACGCTTCACCCCTCCACTTT	TRBJ1-6	18	-	TRBV19	TRBD1
CASSDRKGDEKLFF	TGCGCCAGCAGTGATCGAAAGGGTGATGAAAAACTGTTTTTT	TRBJ1-4	14	-	TRBV10-2	-
CATSDTSSGNTIYF	TGTGCCACCAGTGACACCAGCTCTGGAAACACCATATATTTT	TRBJ1-3	14	-	TRBV24-1	-
CASSLGGDNSPLHF	TGTGCCAGCAGTTTAGGAGGGGATAATTCACCCCTCCACTTT	TRBJ1-6	14	-	TRBV28	-
CASRQGYNEQFF	TGTGCCAGCCGCCAGGGCTACAATGAGCAGTTCTTC	TRBJ2-1	12	-	TRBV25-1	-
CASSSFGRDGNYGYTF	TGTGCCAGCAGCTCTTTCGGGAGGGACGGAAACTATGGCTACACCTTC	TRBJ1-2	16	-	TRBV7-8	-
CASSLGFGGRSDTEAFF	TGCGCCAGCAGCTTGGGTTTTGGGGGTCGGTCGGACACTGAAGCTTTCTTT	TRBJ1-1	17	-	TRBV5-1	-
CASSETFGRTMNTEAFF	TGTGCCAGCAGTGAAACCTTCGGGCGGACCATGAACACTGAAGCTTTCTTT	TRBJ1-1	17	-	TRBV6-1	-
CASSPTSGGRNEQFF	TGTGCCAGCAGTCCTACTAGCGGGGGGCGTAATGAGCAGTTCTTC	TRBJ2-1	15	once	TRBV2	TRBD2
CASTPGGRRETQYF	TGTGCCAGCACCCCGGGGGGGAGACGAGAGACCCAGTACTTC	TRBJ2-5	14	-	TRBV2	TRBD2
CASRPDSRSTEAFF	TGTGCCAGCAGACCTGACAGTCGCAGCACTGAAGCTTTCTTT	TRBJ1-1	14	-	TRBV6-6	-
CASSLARDQPQHF	TGTGCCAGCAGCTTAGCGAGAGACCAGCCCCAGCATTTT	TRBJ1-5	13	-	TRBV7-9	-
CASSQPAGNTIYF	TGTGCCAGCAGTCAACCAGCGGGAAACACCATATATTTT	TRBJ1-3	13	-	TRBV7-9	-
CASSLTGDSGYTF	TGTGCCAGCAGCTTGACAGGGGATAGCGGCTACACCTTC	TRBJ1-2	13	-	TRBV7-2	TRBD1
CASSLGPVGSGTGELFF	TGCGCCAGCAGCTTGGGCCCCGTGGGTAGCGGCACCGGGGAGCTGTTTTTT	TRBJ2-2	17	few	TRBV5-1	-
CASFSGTGVYNEQFF	TGTGCCAGCTTTTCCGGGACAGGGGTCTACAATGAGCAGTTCTTC	TRBJ2-1	15	-	TRBV27	TRBD1
CASRWAGLNYGYTF	TGTGCCAGCCGGTGGGCAGGGCTGAACTATGGCTACACCTTC	TRBJ1-2	14	-	TRBV2	-
CASSYSVRGENTEAFF	TGTGCCAGCAGTTACTCGGTCAGGGGCGAGAACACTGAAGCTTTCTTT	TRBJ1-1	16	-	TRBV6-2/TRBV6-3	-
CASSLDDRVYGTEAFF	TGTGCCAGCAGCTTAGACGACAGGGTTTATGGCACTGAAGCTTTCTTT	TRBJ1-1	16	-	TRBV7-6	TRBD1
CASSSVGTPRGVNTEAFF	TGTGCCAGCAGCTCCGTGGGGACGCCCCGCGGGGTGAACACTGAAGCTTTCTTT	TRBJ1-1	18	-	TRBV7-9	-
CASSMDGDYTEAFF	TGTGCCAGTAGCATGGACGGGGACTACACTGAAGCTTTCTTT	TRBJ1-1	14	few	TRBV19	-
CAISEGRNTEAFF	TGTGCCATCAGTGAAGGGAGGAACACTGAAGCTTTCTTT	TRBJ1-1	13	-	TRBV10-3	-
CASSPRLPDTQYF	TGTGCCAGCTCACCCCGCTTGCCAGATACGCAGTATTTT	TRBJ2-3	13	-	TRBV18	-
CASSWDRGQDTQYF	TGTGCCAGCAGCTGGGACCGGGGGCAAGATACGCAGTATTTT	TRBJ2-3	14	-	TRBV11-2	-
CASSSPGGGSGYGYTF	TGTGCCAGCAGCTCACCCGGGGGGGGGAGCGGCTATGGCTACACCTTC	TRBJ1-2	16	-	TRBV7-9	-
CASSDEGQGKYEQYF	TGTGCCAGCAGTGATGAGGGACAGGGAAAATACGAGCAGTACTTC	TRBJ2-7	15	-	TRBV6-1	TRBD1
CASSLARGSSYNEQFF	TGCGCCAGCAGCTTGGCCCGGGGGAGCTCCTACAATGAGCAGTTCTTC	TRBJ2-1	16	-	TRBV5-1	-
CASSQDRGEGGYTF	TGTGCCAGCAGCCAAGATCGCGGGGAGGGTGGCTACACCTTC	TRBJ1-2	14	-	TRBV3-1/TRBV3-2	-
CASSRTSGLNTGELFF	TGTGCCAGCAGCCGGACTAGCGGACTTAACACCGGGGAGCTGTTTTTT	TRBJ2-2	16	-	TRBV7-3	TRBD2
CASRSGTGDSPLHF	TGTGCCAGCAGAAGCGGGACAGGGGATTCACCCCTCCACTTT	TRBJ1-6	14	-	TRBV6-5	TRBD1